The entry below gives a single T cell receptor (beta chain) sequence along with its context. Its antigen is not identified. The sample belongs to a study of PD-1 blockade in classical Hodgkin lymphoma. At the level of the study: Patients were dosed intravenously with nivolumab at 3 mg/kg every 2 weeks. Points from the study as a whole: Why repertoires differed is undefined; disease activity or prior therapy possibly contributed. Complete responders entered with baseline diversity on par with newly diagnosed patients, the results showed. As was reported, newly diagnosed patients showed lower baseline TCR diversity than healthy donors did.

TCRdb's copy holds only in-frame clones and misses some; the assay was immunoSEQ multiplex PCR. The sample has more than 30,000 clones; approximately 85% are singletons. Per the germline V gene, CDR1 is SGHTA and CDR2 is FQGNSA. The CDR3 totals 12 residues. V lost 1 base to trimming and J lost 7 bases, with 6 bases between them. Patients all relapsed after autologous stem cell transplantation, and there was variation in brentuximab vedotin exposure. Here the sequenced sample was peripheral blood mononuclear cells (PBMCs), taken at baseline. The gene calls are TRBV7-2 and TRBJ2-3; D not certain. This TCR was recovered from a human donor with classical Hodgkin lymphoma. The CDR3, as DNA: TGTGCCAGCAGCTTAGGTGGTTATACGCAGTATTTT. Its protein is CASSLGGYTQYF.